This entry lists 4 T cell receptor beta chains sequenced from one sample in a study of cytomegalovirus exposure and HLA in healthy donors (dated by TCRdb to about 2017). Library generation was performed with the immunoSEQ multiplex PCR assay. The multiplex PCR relied on a mix of 60 forward primers for TCR Vbeta segments and 13 reverse primers for TCR Jbeta segments. TCRdb obtained this table from immuneACCESS and retained in-frame rearrangements with V and J assigned. These tables miss some clones; where compared with another copy, unresolved V genes account for less than half of the shortfall, and the remainder is unexplained. The sample profile shows roughly 140,000 clones; 60% to 80% of them were found once. Together, the top ten hold under 0.8% of the sample. The specimen sequenced was PBMCs. Every receptor here comes from a male donor in good health and CMV-seronegative.

V is TRBV29-1 and J is TRBJ1-5; D is perhaps TRBD1 (5 bases). Germline-derived CDR1 and CDR2 are SQVTM and ANQGSEA. The V and J ends lost 2 bases and 12 bases respectively, with 14 bases between them. There are 12 residues in the CDR3. The CDR3 loop reads CSVESKGEGQHF. CDR3 DNA: TGCAGCGTTGAATCTAAAGGGGAGGGCCAGCATTTT.

The chain has TRBV9 and TRBJ2-3; no firm D call. Trimming took 4 bases from V and 3 from J, leaving 12 bases between them. Germline V gene lookup returns CDR1 SGDLS and CDR2 YYNGEE. This CDR3 spans 14 amino acids. This CDR3 is CASSLMTGTDTQYF. The DNA of the CDR3 is TGTGCCAGCAGCTTAATGACCGGGACAGATACGCAGTATTTT.

CDR3 amino acids: CASSPIDLAGFSYNEQFF. The CDR3 DNA follows: TGTGCCAGCAGTCCGATCGACCTAGCGGGTTTCTCCTACAATGAGCAGTTCTTC. The chain links TRBV28 to TRBJ2-1; 8 positions agree with TRBD2. V shed 5 bases and J 0 bases; nucleotides not matched to a gene: 12. This CDR3 contains 18 residues. Looked up from germline, CDR1 is MDHEN and CDR2 is SYDVKM.

The chain has TRBV2 and TRBJ2-3, with 9 nucleotides matching TRBD1. V shed 9 bases and J 6 bases; nucleotides not matched to a gene: 4. The CDR3 runs to 12 residues. CDR1 is SNHLY and CDR2 is FYNNEI in the germline V gene. CDR3 amino acids: CARDRGGDTQYF. CDR3 sequence (DNA): TGTGCCAGGGACAGGGGAGGGGATACGCAGTATTTT.